These 11 T cell receptor beta chains originate from one sample sequenced in a study of long-term antiretroviral therapy in people with HIV. Investigators performed immunoSEQ version v3.0 at survey level. The table came from immunoSEQ multiplex PCR; TCRdb's copy has only in-frame clones and leaves some out. The repertoire includes 13,000 to 15,000 clones, over 80% of them detected once, and roughly 15% sits in the top ten. The sample was unsorted PBMCs, taken 1.8 years before starting antiretroviral therapy. The receptor set was obtained from a woman in her thirties or forties with HIV.

This clone was observed a handful of times. V usage is TRBV7-9 and J usage is TRBJ2-7, with 11 bases identical to TRBD2. The germline V gene encodes CDR1 SEHNR and CDR2 FQNEAQ (reference sequence). This CDR3 is 14 amino acids long. V lost 5 bases and J lost 6; bases outside the gene matches: 6. The CDR3 DNA reads as TGTGCCAGCAGCCAGACTAGCGGGAAGACCGAGCAGTACTTC. Its protein product is CASSQTSGKTEQYF.

V and J are TRBV5-1 and TRBJ2-1; 12 bases are shared with TRBD2. The CDR3 contains 14 residues. V was clipped by 0 bases and J by 12 bases; unmatched bases: 4. The germline V gene has CDR1 SGHRS and CDR2 YFSETQ. The CDR3 protein is CASSLGLAGDMQFF. As DNA, the CDR3 is TGCGCCAGCAGCTTGGGACTAGCGGGAGATATGCAGTTCTTC.

V is TRBV7-9 and J is TRBJ2-5; weak D call: TRBD2 (8 bases). Germline CDR1 reads SEHNR; CDR2 reads FQNEAQ (reference sequence). The V end was cut by 5 bases, the J end by 4 bases, with 20 bases between. This CDR3 comprises 16 residues. The CDR3 loop is CASSPPGLAGGETQYF. The DNA of the CDR3 is TGTGCCAGCAGCCCACCCGGACTAGCAGGGGGAGAGACCCAGTACTTC.

The chain is built from TRBV7-2 and TRBJ2-7; D remains unclear. Trimming pared 4 bases from V and 4 bases from J, leaving 5 bases between. The CDR3 runs 11 residues. Germline assignment: CDR1 SGHTA and CDR2 FQGNSA. The CDR3 nucleotides are TGTGCCAGCAGCTCCAATTACGAGCAGTACTTC. Encoded protein: CASSSNYEQYF.

Relative to its sample, this clone is medium-sized. The V call is TRBV28, the J call TRBJ2-6; the match to TRBD1 covers 7 bases. The CDR3 covers 16 residues. J was trimmed by 2 bases and V by 7 bases; bases with no gene match: 8. CDR1 is MDHEN, CDR2 SYDVKM, per germline. CDR3 coding DNA: TGTGCCAGCACCCAAGGGGGCAGGGCTGGGGCCAACGTCCTGACTTTC. It encodes CASTQGGRAGANVLTF.

The chain carries TRBV10-3 and TRBJ2-7; unclear D gene. The germline gives CDR1 ENHRY, CDR2 SYGVKD. V was trimmed by 3 bases and J by 6 bases, leaving 6 bases between them. This CDR3 comprises 11 residues. CDR3 loop: CAISDRTEQYF. CDR3 nucleotides: TGTGCCATCAGTGACAGGACCGAGCAGTACTTC.

This clone was observed a single time. The J gene is TRBJ2-2, the V gene TRBV27, with a tentative D call TRBD1 (5 bases). The germline CDR1 and CDR2 sequences are MNHEY and SMNVEV (reference sequence). CDR3 length: 14 amino acids. V lost 1 base to trimming and J lost 7 bases, with 10 bases between them. CDR3 sequence reads: CASSLLGANGELFF. The CDR3 coding sequence is TGTGCCAGCAGTTTATTAGGGGCGAACGGGGAGCTGTTTTTT.

The chain couples TRBV19 to TRBJ1-1; D unresolved. This CDR3 region has 13 residues. The germline V and J ends were trimmed by 2 bases and 4 bases, with 8 bases remaining between them. From germline, CDR1 is LNHDA and CDR2 SQIVND (reference sequence). CDR3 in amino acids: CASSISLGTEAFF. The DNA for the CDR3 is TGTGCCAGTAGTATATCATTGGGCACTGAAGCTTTCTTT. The full variable domain, completed using reference TRBV19 and TRBJ1-1, is DGGITQSPKYLFRKEGQNVTLSCEQNLNHDAMYWYRQDPGQGLRLIYYSQIVNDFQKGDIAEGYSVSREKKESFPLTVTSAQKNPTAFYLCASSISLGTEAFFGQGTRLTVV.

The V gene is TRBV7-2, the J gene TRBJ2-5; D remains ambiguous. CDR3 length: 15 amino acids. V dropped 5 bases and J dropped 5 bases, with 18 bases sitting between them. The germline V gene encodes CDR1 SGHTA and CDR2 FQGNSA. The CDR3 sequence: CASSDLGSGRETQYF. CDR3 DNA sequence: TGTGCCAGCAGCGACCTAGGGTCGGGTAGGGAGACCCAGTACTTC.

V usage is TRBV5-1 and J usage is TRBJ2-3, with D possibly TRBD2 on 6 matching bases. Trimming pared 6 bases from V and 1 base from J, leaving 18 bases between. This CDR3 comprises 16 residues. Germline CDR1 SGHRS, CDR2 YFSETQ. The CDR3 DNA reads as TGCGCCAGCACCGTGGAACCGGGACTCGGCACAGATACGCAGTATTTT. Protein product: CASTVEPGLGTDTQYF.

The CDR3 region is CASSLAFIPGNTIYF. As DNA, the CDR3 is TGTGCCAGCAGCTTAGCGTTCATTCCGGGAAACACCATATATTTT. This sequence joins TRBV11-2 and TRBJ1-3; D unclear. The V and J ends lost 1 base and 4 bases respectively, with 11 bases between them. This CDR3 comprises 15 residues. Germline CDR1 and CDR2: SGHAT and FQNNGV. Full variable domain (rest looked up from reference TRBV11-2 and TRBJ1-3): EAGVAQSPRYKIIEKRQSVAFWCNPISGHATLYWYQQILGQGPKLLIQFQNNGVVDDSQLPKDRFSAERLKGVDSTLKIQPAKLEDSAVYLCASSLAFIPGNTIYFGEGSWLTVV.